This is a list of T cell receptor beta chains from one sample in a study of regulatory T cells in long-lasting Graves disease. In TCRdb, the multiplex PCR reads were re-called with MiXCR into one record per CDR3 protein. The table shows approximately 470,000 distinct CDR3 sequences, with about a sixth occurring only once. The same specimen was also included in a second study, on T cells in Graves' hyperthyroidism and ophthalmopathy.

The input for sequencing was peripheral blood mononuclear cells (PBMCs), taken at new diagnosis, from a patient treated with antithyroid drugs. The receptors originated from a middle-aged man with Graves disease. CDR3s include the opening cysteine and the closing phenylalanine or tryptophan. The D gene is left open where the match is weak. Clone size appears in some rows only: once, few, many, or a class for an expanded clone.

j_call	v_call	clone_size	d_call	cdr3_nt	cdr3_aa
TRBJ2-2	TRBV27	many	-	TGTGCCAGCCGGCGAGAAGGACAGATCACCGGGGAGCTGTTTTTT	CASRREGQITGELFF
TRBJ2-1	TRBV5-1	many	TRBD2	TGCGCCAGCAGCCCAGGGACTAGCGGGAGGGTCCAGAATGAGCAGTTCTTC	CASSPGTSGRVQNEQFF
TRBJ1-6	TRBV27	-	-	TGTGCCAGCAGTTTTCAAGCCAGCTCCTATAATTCACCCCTCCACTTT	CASSFQASSYNSPLHF
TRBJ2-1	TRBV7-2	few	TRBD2	TGTGCCAGCAGCTATCTGGGACTAGCGGGAGTCTTTGAGCAGTTCTTC	CASSYLGLAGVFEQFF
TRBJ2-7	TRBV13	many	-	TGTGCCAGCAGCTTATGGCAGGCTGGGGGCTACGAGCAGTACTTC	CASSLWQAGGYEQYF
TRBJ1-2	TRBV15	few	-	TGTGCCACCAGTGACAGGAGAGAAGACAACTATGGCTACACCTTC	CATSDRREDNYGYTF
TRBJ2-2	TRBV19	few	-	TGTGCCAGTAAGGGTGACACCGGGGAGCTGTTTTTT	CASKGDTGELFF
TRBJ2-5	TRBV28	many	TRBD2	TGTGCCAGCAGTTTAATTAGCGGGAGGGCCCTCGAGAAAGAGACCCAGTACTTC	CASSLISGRALEKETQYF
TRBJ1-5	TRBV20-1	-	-	TGCAGTGCTAGGGGGAGGGGGGGGGCCCAGCATTTT	CSARGRGGAQHF
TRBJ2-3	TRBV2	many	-	TGTGCCAGCCTCCGCGGGCCCGACACAGATACGCAGTATTTT	CASLRGPDTDTQYF
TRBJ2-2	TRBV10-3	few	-	TGTGCCATCAGTCCAAGCCCTCCCACCGGGGAGCTGTTTTTT	CAISPSPPTGELFF
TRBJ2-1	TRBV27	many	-	TGTGCCAGCGGCCCATGGGAAGCAGGGAGGCATGAGCAGTTCTTC	CASGPWEAGRHEQFF
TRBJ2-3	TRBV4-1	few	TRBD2	TGCGCCAGCAGCAAGCGGACTAGCGGGATCACAGATACGCAGTATTTT	CASSKRTSGITDTQYF
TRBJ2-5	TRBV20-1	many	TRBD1	TGCAGTGCTTTTTTCGGGACAGGGCGGGAGACCCAGTACTTC	CSAFFGTGRETQYF
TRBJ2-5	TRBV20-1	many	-	TGCAGTGCGCTGAGACTAGACGGCCAAGAGACCCAGTACTTC	CSALRLDGQETQYF
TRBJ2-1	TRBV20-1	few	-	TGCAGTGCTAGCTTGGGGCTCCTGTACAATGAGCAGTTCTTC	CSASLGLLYNEQFF
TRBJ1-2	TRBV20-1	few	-	TGCAGTGCTCCAGACCGGTGGTATGGCTACACCTTC	CSAPDRWYGYTF
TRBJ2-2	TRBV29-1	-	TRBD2	TGCAGCGCCATGGGGCTAGCGGGAGGGCCAGTCGGGGAGCTGTTTTTT	CSAMGLAGGPVGELFF
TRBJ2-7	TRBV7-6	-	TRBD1	TGTGCCAGCAGCACAGGGACAGAAATCTACGAGCAGTACTTC	CASSTGTEIYEQYF
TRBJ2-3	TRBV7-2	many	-	TGTGCCAGCAGCCCCCGAGACAAAGGGAGGGATACGCAGTATTTT	CASSPRDKGRDTQYF
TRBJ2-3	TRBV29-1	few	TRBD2	TGCAGCGTCGCAATCGTGACCCGGGACTACTCAGATACGCAGTATTTT	CSVAIVTRDYSDTQYF
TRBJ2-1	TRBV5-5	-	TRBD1	TGTGCCAGCAGCTTCCGGACAGGGGGAACGAATGAGCAGTTCTTC	CASSFRTGGTNEQFF
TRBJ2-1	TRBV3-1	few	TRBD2	TGTGCCAGCAGCCCCGGACTAGCGGGAGGTCACAATGAGCAGTTCTTC	CASSPGLAGGHNEQFF
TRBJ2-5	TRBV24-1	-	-	TGTGCCACCAGTGATTTGCCGGGGGTTGGATTTCAAGAGACCCAGTACTTC	CATSDLPGVGFQETQYF